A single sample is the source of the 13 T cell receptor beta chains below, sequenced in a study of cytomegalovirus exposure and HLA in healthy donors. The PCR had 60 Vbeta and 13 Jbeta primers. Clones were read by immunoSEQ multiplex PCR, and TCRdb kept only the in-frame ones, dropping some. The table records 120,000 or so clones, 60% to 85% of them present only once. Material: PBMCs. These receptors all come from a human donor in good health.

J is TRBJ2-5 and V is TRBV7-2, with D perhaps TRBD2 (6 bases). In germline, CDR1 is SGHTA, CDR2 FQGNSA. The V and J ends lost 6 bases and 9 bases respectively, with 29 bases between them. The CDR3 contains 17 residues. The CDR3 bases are TGTGCCAGCAGTCACCCCCCTCGCGGGACCGCCATGCAGGCCCAGTACTTC. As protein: CASSHPPRGTAMQAQYF.

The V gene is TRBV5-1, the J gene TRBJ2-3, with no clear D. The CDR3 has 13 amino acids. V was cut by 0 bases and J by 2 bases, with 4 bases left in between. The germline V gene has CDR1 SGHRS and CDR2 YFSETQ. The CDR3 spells CASSLVVTDTQYF. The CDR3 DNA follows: TGCGCCAGCAGCTTGGTCGTCACAGATACGCAGTATTTT. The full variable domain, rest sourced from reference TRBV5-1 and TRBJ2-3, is KAGVTQTPRYLIKTRGQQVTLSCSPISGHRSVSWYQQTPGQGLQFLFEYFSETQRNKGNFPGRFSGRQFSNSRSEMNVSTLELGDSALYLCASSLVVTDTQYFGPGTRLTVL.

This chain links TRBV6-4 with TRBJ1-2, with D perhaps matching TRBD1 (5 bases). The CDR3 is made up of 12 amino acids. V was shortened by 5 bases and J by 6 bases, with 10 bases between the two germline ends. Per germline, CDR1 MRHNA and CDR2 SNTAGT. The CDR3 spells CASSSGGNGYTF. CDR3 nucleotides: TGTGCCAGCAGTTCCGGGGGGAATGGCTACACCTTC.

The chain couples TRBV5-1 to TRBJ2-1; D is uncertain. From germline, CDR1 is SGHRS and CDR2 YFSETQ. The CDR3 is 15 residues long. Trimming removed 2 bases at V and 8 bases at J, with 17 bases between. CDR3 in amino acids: CASSFDRSPPHEQFF. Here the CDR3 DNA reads TGCGCCAGCAGCTTTGATAGATCCCCCCCCCATGAGCAGTTCTTC.

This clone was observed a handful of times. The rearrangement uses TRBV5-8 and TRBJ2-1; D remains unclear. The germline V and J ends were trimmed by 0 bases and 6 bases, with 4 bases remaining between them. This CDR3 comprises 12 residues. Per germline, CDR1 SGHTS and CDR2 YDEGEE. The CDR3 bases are TGTGCCAGCAGCTTGGGAGGCAATGAGCAGTTCTTC. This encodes CASSLGGNEQFF.

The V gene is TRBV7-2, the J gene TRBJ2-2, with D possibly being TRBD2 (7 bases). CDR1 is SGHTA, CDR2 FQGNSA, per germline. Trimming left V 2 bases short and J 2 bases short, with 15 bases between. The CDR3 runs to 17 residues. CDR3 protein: CASSLRGAYANTGELFF. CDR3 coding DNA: TGTGCCAGCAGCTTACGGGGGGCTTACGCAAACACCGGGGAGCTGTTTTTT. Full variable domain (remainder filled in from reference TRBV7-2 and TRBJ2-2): GAGVSQSPSNKVTEKGKDVELRCDPISGHTALYWYRQSLGQGLEFLIYFQGNSAPDKSGLPSDRFSAERTGGSVSTLTIQRTQQEDSAVYLCASSLRGAYANTGELFFGEGSRLTVL.

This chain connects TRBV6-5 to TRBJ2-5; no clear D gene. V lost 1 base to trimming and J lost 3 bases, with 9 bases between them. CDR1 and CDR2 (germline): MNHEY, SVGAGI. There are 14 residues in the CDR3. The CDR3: CASSYFYREETQYF. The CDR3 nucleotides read TGTGCCAGCAGTTACTTTTACAGAGAAGAGACCCAGTACTTC.

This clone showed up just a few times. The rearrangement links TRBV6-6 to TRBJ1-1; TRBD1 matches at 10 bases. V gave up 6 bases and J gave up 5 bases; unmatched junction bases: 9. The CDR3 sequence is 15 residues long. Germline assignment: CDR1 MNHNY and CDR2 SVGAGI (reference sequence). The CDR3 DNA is TGTGCCAGCAGCCGCCGGACAGGGGGACAGACTGAAGCTTTCTTT. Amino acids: CASSRRTGGQTEAFF.

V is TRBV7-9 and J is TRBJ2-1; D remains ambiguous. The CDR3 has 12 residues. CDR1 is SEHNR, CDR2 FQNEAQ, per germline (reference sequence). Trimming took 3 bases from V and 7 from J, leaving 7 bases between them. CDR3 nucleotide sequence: TGTGCCAGCAGCTTTTGGGCAAATGAGCAGTTCTTC. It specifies CASSFWANEQFF.

Here the CDR3 DNA reads TGTGCCAGCAGTTCCCCGCAGCGGGCCTTGTCTGAAGCTTTCTTT. This sequence encodes CASSSPQRALSEAFF. V gene TRBV28 combines with J gene TRBJ1-1, with D unresolved. Trimming took 4 bases from V and 6 from J, leaving 18 bases between them. The CDR3 spans 15 residues. CDR1 MDHEN and CDR2 SYDVKM come from the germline V gene.

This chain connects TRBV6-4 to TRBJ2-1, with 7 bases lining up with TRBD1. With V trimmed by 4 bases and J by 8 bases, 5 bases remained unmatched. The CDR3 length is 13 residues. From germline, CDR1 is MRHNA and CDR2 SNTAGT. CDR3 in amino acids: CASSVYRGDEQFF. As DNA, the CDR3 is TGTGCCAGCAGTGTTTACAGGGGTGATGAGCAGTTCTTC.

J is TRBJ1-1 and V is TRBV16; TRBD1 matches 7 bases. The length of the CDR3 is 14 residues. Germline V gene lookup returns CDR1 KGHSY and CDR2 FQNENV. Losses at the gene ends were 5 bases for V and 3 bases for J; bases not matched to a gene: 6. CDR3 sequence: CASSFNRGYTEAFF. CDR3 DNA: TGTGCCAGCAGCTTCAACAGGGGATACACTGAAGCTTTCTTT. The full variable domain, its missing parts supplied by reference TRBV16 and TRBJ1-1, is GEEVAQTPKHLVRGEGQKAKLYCAPIKGHSYVFWYQQVLKNEFKFLISFQNENVFDETGMPKERFSAKCLPNSPCSLEIQATKLEDSAVYFCASSFNRGYTEAFFGQGTRLTVV.

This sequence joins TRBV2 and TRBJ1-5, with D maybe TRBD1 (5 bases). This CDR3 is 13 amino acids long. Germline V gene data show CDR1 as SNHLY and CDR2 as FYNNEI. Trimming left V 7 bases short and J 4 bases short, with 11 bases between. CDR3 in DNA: TGTGCCAGCACAAGGGGTAGGAATCAGCCCCAGCATTTT. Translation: CASTRGRNQPQHF.